This TCR beta chain was captured by sequencing in a study of blood T cells in healthy people across ages. Study outcomes and limitations: Observed TCR beta diversity per million T cells went down as age went up. This fall followed a roughly linear course with age.

Peripheral blood from each donor was collected in a volume of approximately 10 milliliters. This clonotype was recorded a few times. Its antigen is unidentified. For the second PCR, which ran for about 6 to 11 cycles, a sample-barcoded 5' primer and a J-beta primer mix were used. Each cDNA molecule, via a template-switch adaptor with 12 random nucleotides, was tagged. TCRdb analysed the 5' RACE reads with MiXCR anew, one entry per CDR3 protein. This table has about 900,000 distinct CDR3 sequences, 55% to 65% appearing once. This TCR came from a man aged 25 to 40 in good health. Sequencing input: blood.

The CDR3 is CAITSQGDRHFEQFF. The CDR3 coding sequence is TGTGCCATTACTTCCCAGGGGGACAGACATTTTGAGCAGTTCTTC. The V and J genes are TRBV10-3 and TRBJ2-1, with TRBD1 identical over 7 bases. The CDR3 runs 15 residues. Germline CDR1 reads ENHRY; CDR2 reads SYGVKD. Trimming cost V 9 bases and J 9 bases; bases outside gene matches: 17.